This T cell receptor beta chain was obtained from a study of cytomegalovirus exposure and HLA in healthy donors. CDR1 is SGHVS and CDR2 is FQNEAQ in the germline V gene. V gave up 4 bases and J gave up 10 bases; unmatched junction bases: 14. CDR3 length: 16 residues. This PCR relied on a set of 60 Vbeta primers and 13 Jbeta primers. Produced via immunoSEQ multiplex PCR; TCRdb's table is partial and in-frame only. Of 150,000 to 180,000 clones in the sample, 80% were seen once. The V call is TRBV7-8, the J call TRBJ2-1; 9 bases align to TRBD2. The receptor was isolated from a man under 40 in good health and CMV-seropositive. Sequenced input: PBMCs. The CDR3 nucleotides read TGTGCCAGCAGCTCCCCTAGATCTAGCGGGGCCCAGGAGCAGTTCTTC. Its protein product is CASSSPRSSGAQEQFF.